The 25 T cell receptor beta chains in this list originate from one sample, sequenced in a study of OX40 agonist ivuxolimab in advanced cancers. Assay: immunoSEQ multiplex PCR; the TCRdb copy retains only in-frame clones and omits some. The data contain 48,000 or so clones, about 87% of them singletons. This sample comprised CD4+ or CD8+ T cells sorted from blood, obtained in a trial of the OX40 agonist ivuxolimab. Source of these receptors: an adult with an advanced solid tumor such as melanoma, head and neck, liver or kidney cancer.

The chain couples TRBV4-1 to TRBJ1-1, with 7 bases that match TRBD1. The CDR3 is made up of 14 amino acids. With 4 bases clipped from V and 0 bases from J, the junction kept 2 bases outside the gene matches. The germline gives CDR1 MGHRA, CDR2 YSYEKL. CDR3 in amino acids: CASSPGQLNTEAFF. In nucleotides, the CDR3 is TGCGCCAGCAGCCCGGGACAGTTGAACACTGAAGCTTTCTTT.

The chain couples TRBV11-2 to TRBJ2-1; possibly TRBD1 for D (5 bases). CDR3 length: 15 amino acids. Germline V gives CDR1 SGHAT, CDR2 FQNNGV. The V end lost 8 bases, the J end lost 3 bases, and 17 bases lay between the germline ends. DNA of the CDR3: TGTGCCAGCCGCACGACAGATGAACGCTACAATGAGCAGTTCTTC. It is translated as CASRTTDERYNEQFF.

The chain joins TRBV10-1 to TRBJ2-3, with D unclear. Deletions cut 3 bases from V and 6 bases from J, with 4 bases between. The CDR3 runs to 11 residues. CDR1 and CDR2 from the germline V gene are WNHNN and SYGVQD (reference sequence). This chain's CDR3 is CASSERDTQYF. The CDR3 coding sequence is TGCGCCAGCAGTGAACGGGATACGCAGTATTTT.

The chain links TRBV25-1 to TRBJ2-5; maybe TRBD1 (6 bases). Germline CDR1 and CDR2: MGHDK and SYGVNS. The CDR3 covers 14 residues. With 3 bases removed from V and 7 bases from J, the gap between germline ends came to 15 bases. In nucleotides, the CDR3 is TGTGCCAGCAGTGAGTTAACCGTAGGGGGGACCCAGTACTTC. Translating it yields CASSELTVGGTQYF.

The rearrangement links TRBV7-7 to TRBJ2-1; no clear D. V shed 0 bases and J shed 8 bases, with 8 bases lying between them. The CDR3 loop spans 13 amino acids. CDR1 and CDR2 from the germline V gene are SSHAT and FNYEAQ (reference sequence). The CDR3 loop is CASSLAFGDEQFF. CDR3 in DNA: TGTGCCAGCAGCTTAGCGTTTGGTGATGAGCAGTTCTTC. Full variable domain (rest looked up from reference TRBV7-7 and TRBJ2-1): GAGVSQSPRYKVTKRGQDVTLRCDPISSHATLYWYQQALGQGPEFLTYFNYEAQPDKSGLPSDRFSAERPEGSISTLTIQRTEQRDSAMYRCASSLAFGDEQFFGPGTRLTVL.

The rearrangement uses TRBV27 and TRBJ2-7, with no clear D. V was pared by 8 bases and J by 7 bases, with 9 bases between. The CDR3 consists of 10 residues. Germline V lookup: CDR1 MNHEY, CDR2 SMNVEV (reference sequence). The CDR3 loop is CASHLLEQYF. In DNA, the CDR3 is TGTGCCAGCCACCTTTTAGAGCAGTACTTC.

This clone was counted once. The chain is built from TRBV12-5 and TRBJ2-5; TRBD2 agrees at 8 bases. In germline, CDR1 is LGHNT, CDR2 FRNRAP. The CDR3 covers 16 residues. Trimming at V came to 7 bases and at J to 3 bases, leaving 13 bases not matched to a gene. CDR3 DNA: TGTGCTAGTGCCCTAGTTCTCGGGGGGGCCGAAGAGACCCAGTACTTC. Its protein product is CASALVLGGAEETQYF.

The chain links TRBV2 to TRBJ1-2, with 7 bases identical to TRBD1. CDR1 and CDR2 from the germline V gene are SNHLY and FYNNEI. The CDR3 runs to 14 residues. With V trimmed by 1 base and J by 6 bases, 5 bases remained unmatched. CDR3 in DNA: TGTGCCAGCAGTGAAGAGGGGGCCTTCGATGGCTACACCTTC. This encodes CASSEEGAFDGYTF.

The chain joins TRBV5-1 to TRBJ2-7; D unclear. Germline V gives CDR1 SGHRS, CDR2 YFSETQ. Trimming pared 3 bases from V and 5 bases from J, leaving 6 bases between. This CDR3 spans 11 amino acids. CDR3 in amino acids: CASSSADEQYF. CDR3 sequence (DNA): TGCGCCAGCAGCTCCGCCGACGAGCAGTACTTC.

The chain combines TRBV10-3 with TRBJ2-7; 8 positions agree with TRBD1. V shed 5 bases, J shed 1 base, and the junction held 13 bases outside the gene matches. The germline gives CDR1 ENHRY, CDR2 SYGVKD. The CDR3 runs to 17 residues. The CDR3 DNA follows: TGTGCCATCAGTAAAGCTTCAGGGGGCGCAGAGTCCTACGAGCAGTACTTC. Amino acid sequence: CAISKASGGAESYEQYF.

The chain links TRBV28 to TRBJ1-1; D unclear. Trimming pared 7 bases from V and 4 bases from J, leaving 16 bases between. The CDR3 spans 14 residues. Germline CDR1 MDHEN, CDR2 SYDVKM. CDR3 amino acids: CASTLQYQLTEAFF. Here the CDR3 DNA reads TGTGCCAGCACGTTACAATATCAGCTCACTGAAGCTTTCTTT. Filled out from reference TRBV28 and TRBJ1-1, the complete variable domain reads DVKVTQSSRYLVKRTGEKVFLECVQDMDHENMFWYRQDPGLGLRLIYFSYDVKMKEKGDIPEGYSVSREKKERFSLILESASTNQTSMYLCASTLQYQLTEAFFGQGTRLTVV.

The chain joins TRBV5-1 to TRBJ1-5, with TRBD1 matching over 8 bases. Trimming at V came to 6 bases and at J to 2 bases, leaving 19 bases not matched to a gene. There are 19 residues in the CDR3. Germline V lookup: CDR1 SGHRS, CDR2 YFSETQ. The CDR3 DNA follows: TGCGCCAGCAACAAACGTCACGCCTCAGGGGGCAAGGGCAATCAGCCCCAGCATTTT. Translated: CASNKRHASGGKGNQPQHF.

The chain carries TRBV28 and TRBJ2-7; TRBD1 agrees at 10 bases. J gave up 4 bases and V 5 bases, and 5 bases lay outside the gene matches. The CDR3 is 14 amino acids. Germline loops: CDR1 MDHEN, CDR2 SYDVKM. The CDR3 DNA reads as TGTGCCAGCAGTGAGACAGGGGGCTATTACGAGCAGTACTTC. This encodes CASSETGGYYEQYF.

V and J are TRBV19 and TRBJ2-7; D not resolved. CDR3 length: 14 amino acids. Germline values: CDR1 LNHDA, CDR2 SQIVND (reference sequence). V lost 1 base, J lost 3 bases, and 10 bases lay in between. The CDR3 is CASSIVLAHYEQYF. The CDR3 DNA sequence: TGTGCCAGTAGTATAGTTTTGGCCCACTACGAGCAGTACTTC.

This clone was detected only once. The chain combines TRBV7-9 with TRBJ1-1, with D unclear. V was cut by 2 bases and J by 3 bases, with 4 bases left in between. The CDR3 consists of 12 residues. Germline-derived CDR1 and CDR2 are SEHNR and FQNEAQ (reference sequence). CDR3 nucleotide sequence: TGTGCCAGCAGCTTATCTGACACTGAAGCTTTCTTT. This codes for CASSLSDTEAFF.

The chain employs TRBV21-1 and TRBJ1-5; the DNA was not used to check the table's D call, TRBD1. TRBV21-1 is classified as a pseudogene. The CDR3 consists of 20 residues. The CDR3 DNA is TGTGCCAGCAGCAATTGCAATAAGCCGACAGCTCTAATTAGCAATCAGCCCCAGCATTTT. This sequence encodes CASSNCNKPTALISNQPQHF.

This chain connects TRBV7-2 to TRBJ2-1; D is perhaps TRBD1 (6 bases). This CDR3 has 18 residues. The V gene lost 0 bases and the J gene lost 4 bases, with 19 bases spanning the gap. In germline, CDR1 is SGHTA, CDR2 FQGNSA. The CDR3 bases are TGTGCCAGCAGCTTAGCACCCCCAGGGGAGTTTCGGTACAATGAGCAGTTCTTC. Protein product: CASSLAPPGEFRYNEQFF.

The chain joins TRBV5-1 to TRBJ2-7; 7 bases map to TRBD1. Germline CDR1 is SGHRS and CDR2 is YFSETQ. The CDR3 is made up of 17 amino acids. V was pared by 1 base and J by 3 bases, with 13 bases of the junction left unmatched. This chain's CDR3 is CASSLPREGAWNYEQYF. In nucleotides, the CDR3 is TGCGCCAGCAGCTTGCCCCGAGAGGGGGCCTGGAACTACGAGCAGTACTTC.

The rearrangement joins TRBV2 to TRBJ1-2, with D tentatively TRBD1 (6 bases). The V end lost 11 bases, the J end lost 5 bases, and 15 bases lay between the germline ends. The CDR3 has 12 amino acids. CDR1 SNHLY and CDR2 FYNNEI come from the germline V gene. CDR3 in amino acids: CAGTGIGYGYTF. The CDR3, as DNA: TGTGCCGGAACAGGGATCGGGTATGGCTACACCTTC. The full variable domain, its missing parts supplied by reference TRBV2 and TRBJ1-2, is EPEVTQTPSHQVTQMGQEVILRCVPISNHLYFYWYRQILGQKVEFLVSFYNNEISEKSEIFDDQFSVERPDGSNFTLKIRSTKLEDSAMYFCAGTGIGYGYTFGSGTRLTVV.

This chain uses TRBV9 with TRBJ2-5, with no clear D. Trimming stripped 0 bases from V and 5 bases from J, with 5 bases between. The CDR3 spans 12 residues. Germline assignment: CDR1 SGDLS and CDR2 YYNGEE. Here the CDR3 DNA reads TGTGCCAGCAGCGTAGCCGGGGAGACCCAGTACTTC. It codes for CASSVAGETQYF. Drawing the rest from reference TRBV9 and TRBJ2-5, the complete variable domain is DSGVTQTPKHLITATGQRVTLRCSPRSGDLSVYWYQQSLDQGLQFLIQYYNGEERAKGNILERFSAQQFPDLHSELNLSSLELGDSALYFCASSVAGETQYFGPGTRLLVL.

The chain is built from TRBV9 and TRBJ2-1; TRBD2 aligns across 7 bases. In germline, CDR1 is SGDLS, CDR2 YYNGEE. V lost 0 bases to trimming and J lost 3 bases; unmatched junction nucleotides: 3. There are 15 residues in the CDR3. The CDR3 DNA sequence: TGTGCCAGCAGCGTAGCCGGGGGGAACTACAATGAGCAGTTCTTC. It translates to CASSVAGGNYNEQFF.

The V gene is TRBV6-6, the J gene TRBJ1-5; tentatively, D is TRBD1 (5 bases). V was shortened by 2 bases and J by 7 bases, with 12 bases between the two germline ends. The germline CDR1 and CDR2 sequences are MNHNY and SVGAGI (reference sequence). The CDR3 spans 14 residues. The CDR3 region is CASSYGGLEQPQHF. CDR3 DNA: TGTGCCAGCAGTTACGGGGGGTTGGAGCAGCCCCAGCATTTT.

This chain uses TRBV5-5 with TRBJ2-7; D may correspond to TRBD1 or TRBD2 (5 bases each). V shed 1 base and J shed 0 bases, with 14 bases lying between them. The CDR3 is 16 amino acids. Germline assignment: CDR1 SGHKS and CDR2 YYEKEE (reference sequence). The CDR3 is CASSLLRGAYSYEQYF. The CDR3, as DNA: TGTGCCAGCAGCTTGCTTAGGGGAGCCTACTCCTACGAGCAGTACTTC.

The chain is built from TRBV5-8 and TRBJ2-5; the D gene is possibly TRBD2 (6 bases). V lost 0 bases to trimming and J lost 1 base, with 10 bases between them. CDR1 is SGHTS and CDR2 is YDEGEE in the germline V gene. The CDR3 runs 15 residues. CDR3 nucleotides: TGTGCCAGCAGCTTGGGTAGTAGCGGCCAAGAGACCCAGTACTTC. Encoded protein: CASSLGSSGQETQYF. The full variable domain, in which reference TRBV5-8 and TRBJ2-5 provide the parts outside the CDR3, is EAGVTQSPTHLIKTRGQQATLRCSPISGHTSVYWYQQALGLGLQFLLWYDEGEERNRGNFPPRFSGRQFPNYSSELNVNALELEDSALYLCASSLGSSGQETQYFGPGTRLLVL.

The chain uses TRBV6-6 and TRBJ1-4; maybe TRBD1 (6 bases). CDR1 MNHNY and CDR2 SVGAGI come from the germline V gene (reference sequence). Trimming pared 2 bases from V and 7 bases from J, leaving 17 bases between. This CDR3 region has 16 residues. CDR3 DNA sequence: TGTGCCAGCAGTTACGGTATCCGGGGGGCCGGTGAAAAACTGTTTTTT. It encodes CASSYGIRGAGEKLFF.